This T cell receptor (beta chain) was identified in a study of T cell changes during pregnancy in multiple sclerosis. Germline lookup yields CDR1 LGHNA and CDR2 YNFKEQ. This CDR3 comprises 18 residues. V was cut by 0 bases and J by 0 bases, with 15 bases left in between. Sequencing used immunoSEQ multiplex PCR; TCRdb keeps in-frame clones, though not all of them. The sample has just under 65,000 clones, roughly 91% seen once. This receptor was obtained from a female donor in good health, enrolled as a control in a pregnancy study. This rearrangement joins TRBV4-2 to TRBJ2-4; D might be TRBD2 (6 bases). This specimen consisted of peripheral blood, obtained after pregnancy. This CDR3 reads CASSQEGSGQLAKNIQYF. The DNA for the CDR3 is TGTGCCAGCAGCCAAGAAGGTAGCGGACAACTAGCCAAAAACATTCAGTACTTC.